The clone carrying this T cell receptor beta chain was found a few times. The antigen is not known. Amplification of TCR alpha and beta CDR3 regions from RNA used iRepertoire nested multiplex PCR. TCRdb re-derived calls from the multiplex PCR reads in MiXCR, one entry per CDR3 protein. Of 400,000 or so distinct CDR3 sequences listed, roughly two fifths were seen once; the top ten hold about 12%. Germline-derived CDR1 and CDR2 are MDHEN and SYDVKM. The CDR3 loop spans 14 amino acids. The J segment lost 8 bases and the V segment lost 6 bases, leaving 11 bases of the junction unmatched. The data were taken from a study of glioma-infiltrating T cells. The overall study: Samples included WHO grade II oligodendrogliomas or astrocytomas and initial-diagnosis grade IV glioblastomas. Before surgery, glioma patients received dexamethasone for at most six days. General study findings and limits: Gliomas, especially low-grade, showed above-expected tissue-blood divergence; non-neoplastic patients showed below. A blood CDR3 motif signature was depleted in highly divergent patients.

The TCR sequence derives from a human donor with low-grade glioma or glioblastoma, undergoing nonglioma brain surgery, or in good health (not recorded which). The rearrangement joins TRBV28 to TRBJ1-1; 8 positions match TRBD1. Sequencing used glioma tissue, nonneoplastic brain tissue, or PBMCs (not recorded which). The CDR3 reads CASSTPGQGWEAFF. As DNA, the CDR3 is TGTGCCAGCAGCACGCCAGGACAGGGATGGGAAGCTTTCTTT.